Detailed here is one TCR beta chain. Antigen specificity is unknown. Trimming removed 0 bases at V and 0 bases at J, with 11 bases between. The CDR3 has 16 residues. CDR1 is SGHRS and CDR2 is YFSETQ in the germline V gene. This sample is part of a study of CD8+ T cells in alopecia areata. Across the study: Treated patients received oral tofacitinib, 5 to 10 mg twice daily. Study conclusions and caveats: Especially in alopecia totalis/universalis, lesional scalp showed greater clonality than normal scalp did. Normal skin's resident alphabeta T cells are sequenced alongside lesional scalp T cells.

After isolation, RNA underwent reverse transcription to generate cDNA as the sequencing template. The table came from immunoSEQ multiplex PCR; TCRdb's copy has only in-frame clones and leaves some out. The sample has roughly 200,000 clones; 50% to 70% are singletons. The material sequenced was CD4+ T cells sorted from blood, taken at week 0. This TCR derives from a human donor with alopecia areata. The chain is built from TRBV5-1 and TRBJ2-3; tentatively, D is TRBD2 (5 bases). The CDR3 reads CASSLALAMSTDTQYF. In DNA form, the CDR3 reads TGCGCCAGCAGCTTGGCATTAGCGATGAGCACAGATACGCAGTATTTT. The whole variable domain, filled in from reference TRBV5-1 and TRBJ2-3, reads KAGVTQTPRYLIKTRGQQVTLSCSPISGHRSVSWYQQTPGQGLQFLFEYFSETQRNKGNFPGRFSGRQFSNSRSEMNVSTLELGDSALYLCASSLALAMSTDTQYFGPGTRLTVL.